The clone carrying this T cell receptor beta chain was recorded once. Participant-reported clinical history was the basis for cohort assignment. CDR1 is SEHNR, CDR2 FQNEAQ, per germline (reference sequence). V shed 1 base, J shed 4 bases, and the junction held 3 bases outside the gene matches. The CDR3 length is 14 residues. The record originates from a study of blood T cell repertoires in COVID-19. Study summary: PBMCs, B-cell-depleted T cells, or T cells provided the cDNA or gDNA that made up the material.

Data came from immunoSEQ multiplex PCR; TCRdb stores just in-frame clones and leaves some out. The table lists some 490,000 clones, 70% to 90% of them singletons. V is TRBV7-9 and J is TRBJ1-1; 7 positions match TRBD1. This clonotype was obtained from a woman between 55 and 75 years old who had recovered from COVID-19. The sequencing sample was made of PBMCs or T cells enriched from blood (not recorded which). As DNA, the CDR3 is TGTGCCAGCAGCTTAGGGGCAGGGGGCACTGAAGCTTTCTTT. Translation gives CASSLGAGGTEAFF. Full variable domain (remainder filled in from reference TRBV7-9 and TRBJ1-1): DTGVSQNPRHKITKRGQNVTFRCDPISEHNRLYWYRQTLGQGPEFLTYFQNEAQLEKSRLLSDRFSAERPKGSFSTLEIQRTEQGDSAMYLCASSLGAGGTEAFFGQGTRLTVV.